Included here is one T cell receptor (beta chain) sequence, with context. Its antigen is undetermined. The CDR3 runs to 15 residues. Germline V lookup: CDR1 MNHEY, CDR2 SVGEGT. Losses at the gene ends were 5 bases for V and 5 bases for J; bases not matched to a gene: 11. After constant-region reverse-primer amplification, full-length variable regions underwent semi-nested PCR with Nested Universal Primer A. TCRdb re-derived calls from the 5' RACE reads in MiXCR, one entry per CDR3 protein. The sample lists about 57,000 distinct CDR3 sequences, around 26% occurring once. Study conclusions and caveats: The larger cohort examined one V-J beta rearrangement, not whole repertoires. Tumor memory CD4+ T cell TCR gene usage clustered with blood and lymph node memory CD4+ cells and lymph node naive CD4+ cells.

The sequencing input was tumor-infiltrating memory CD4+ T cells sorted from the breast tumor. Noted subset: memory CD4+ T cells, CD4+CD45RO+CD25-. This sequence joins TRBV6-2 or TRBV6-3 and TRBJ1-1; 7 bases map to TRBD1. The TCR originated in a female donor with breast cancer. Written as DNA, the CDR3 is TGTGCCAGCAGTGACAAGGGGGCGCGAGGGACTGAAGCTTTCTTT. It is translated as CASSDKGARGTEAFF.